The 11 T cell receptor beta chains presented below share a single source sample, sequenced in a study of blood T cell repertoires in COVID-19. Libraries were prepared by immunoSEQ multiplex PCR; TCRdb keeps only in-frame clonotypes and omits some of them. The profile covers roughly 75,000 clones, with roughly four fifths appearing a single time and 25% to 30% taken by the ten largest. Sequenced input: peripheral blood. These receptors were collected from a man aged 65 to 79 with acute or convalescent COVID-19.

The chain recombines TRBV6-5 with TRBJ1-1, with D tentatively TRBD1 (5 bases). V lost 6 bases and J lost 5, with 16 bases in between. Germline V gene sequence: CDR1 MNHEY, CDR2 SVGAGI. The CDR3 has 14 amino acids. The CDR3 bases are TGTGCCAGCAGCCCCGGGGCCAGCGGGACTGAAGCTTTCTTT. Amino acid sequence: CASSPGASGTEAFF.

This chain connects TRBV20-1 to TRBJ2-1; possible D gene TRBD2, 6 bases. Germline assignment: CDR1 DFQATT and CDR2 SNEGSKA (reference sequence). This CDR3 has 12 amino acids. The germline V and J ends were trimmed by 3 bases and 5 bases, with 8 bases remaining between them. The CDR3 sequence: CSASVADNEQFF. CDR3 nucleotides: TGCAGTGCTAGTGTAGCGGACAATGAGCAGTTCTTC.

V is TRBV7-9 and J is TRBJ2-7; weak D call: TRBD2 (7 bases). Germline V CDR1 and CDR2: SEHNR, FQNEAQ (reference sequence). V was clipped by 5 bases and J by 0 bases, with 20 bases between them. The CDR3 covers 17 residues. CDR3: CASSPTASRGASYEQYF. CDR3 nucleotide sequence: TGTGCCAGCAGCCCCACCGCTTCCCGGGGGGCCTCCTACGAGCAGTACTTC.

The chain is built from TRBV19 and TRBJ2-7, with 7 nucleotides matching TRBD1. V shed 4 bases, J shed 5 bases, and the junction held 14 bases outside the gene matches. The CDR3 length is 16 residues. Germline V gene sequence: CDR1 LNHDA, CDR2 SQIVND (reference sequence). The CDR3 coding sequence is TGTGCCAGTAGTACCCGACAGGGTGGGACCTCACACGAGCAGTACTTC. Translating it yields CASSTRQGGTSHEQYF. The full variable domain, completed using reference TRBV19 and TRBJ2-7, is DGGITQSPKYLFRKEGQNVTLSCEQNLNHDAMYWYRQDPGQGLRLIYYSQIVNDFQKGDIAEGYSVSREKKESFPLTVTSAQKNPTAFYLCASSTRQGGTSHEQYFGPGTRLTVT.

The rearrangement joins TRBV5-1 to TRBJ1-2; 11 bases map to TRBD1. With 4 bases clipped from V and 7 bases from J, the junction kept 6 bases outside the gene matches. CDR3 length equals 14 residues. Looked up from germline, CDR1 is SGHRS and CDR2 is YFSETQ. CDR3 sequence reads: CASSPAGTGGGYTF. The DNA of the CDR3 is TGCGCCAGCAGCCCTGCCGGGACAGGGGGTGGCTACACCTTC.

This clone is a singleton in its sample. The rearrangement joins TRBV18 to TRBJ1-1; D perhaps matches TRBD1 (5 bases). Trimming pared 1 base from V and 1 base from J, leaving 10 bases between. There are 15 residues in the CDR3. Germline values: CDR1 KGHSH, CDR2 LQKENI. As DNA, the CDR3 is TGTGCCAGCTCACCACGGGAGGGGTCGAACACTGAAGCTTTCTTT. It is translated as CASSPREGSNTEAFF.

This chain connects TRBV10-2 to TRBJ1-5, with D unclear. Germline loops: CDR1 WSHSY, CDR2 SAAADI. The CDR3 contains 13 residues. V lost 6 bases to trimming and J lost 4 bases, with 10 bases between them. CDR3 protein: CASRSSQNQPQHF. As DNA, the CDR3 is TGCGCCAGCAGGTCATCACAGAATCAGCCCCAGCATTTT.

The gene calls are TRBV5-6 and TRBJ2-7; 9 nucleotides match TRBD2. This CDR3 has 16 amino acids. Losses at the gene ends were 1 base for V and 6 bases for J; bases not matched to a gene: 11. Germline V gene lookup returns CDR1 SGHDT and CDR2 YYEEEE. This chain's CDR3 is CASSLTSGRPGAEQYF. In DNA, the CDR3 is TGTGCCAGCAGCTTGACGAGCGGGAGGCCCGGGGCCGAGCAGTACTTC.

This sequence joins TRBV9 and TRBJ2-7, with D possibly being TRBD2 (5 bases). V was trimmed by 0 bases and J by 7 bases, leaving 17 bases between them. Germline CDR1 SGDLS, CDR2 YYNGEE. This CDR3 region has 15 residues. The CDR3 nucleotides read TGTGCCAGCAGCGTAGGAGGAGAGGGCCTCGGGGAGCAGTACTTC. It codes for CASSVGGEGLGEQYF. The variable domain in full, with the rest retrieved from reference TRBV9 and TRBJ2-7, is DSGVTQTPKHLITATGQRVTLRCSPRSGDLSVYWYQQSLDQGLQFLIQYYNGEERAKGNILERFSAQQFPDLHSELNLSSLELGDSALYFCASSVGGEGLGEQYFGPGTRLTVT.

The chain is built from TRBV27 and TRBJ1-3; perhaps TRBD1 as D (5 bases). CDR3 length: 14 residues. The germline V and J ends were trimmed by 0 bases and 4 bases, with 7 bases remaining between them. Germline values: CDR1 MNHEY, CDR2 SMNVEV (reference sequence). CDR3 sequence reads: CASSLSGAGNTIYF. The CDR3 nucleotides are TGTGCCAGCAGTTTATCAGGGGCCGGAAACACCATATATTTT.

The rearrangement joins TRBV9 to TRBJ1-1; D remains ambiguous. Per the germline V gene, CDR1 is SGDLS and CDR2 is YYNGEE. There are 13 residues in the CDR3. V lost 2 bases to trimming and J lost 1 base, with 6 bases between them. Here the CDR3 DNA reads TGTGCCAGCAGCGTGTCGGGGAACACTGAAGCTTTCTTT. As protein: CASSVSGNTEAFF. The whole variable domain, filled in from reference TRBV9 and TRBJ1-1, reads DSGVTQTPKHLITATGQRVTLRCSPRSGDLSVYWYQQSLDQGLQFLIQYYNGEERAKGNILERFSAQQFPDLHSELNLSSLELGDSALYFCASSVSGNTEAFFGQGTRLTVV.